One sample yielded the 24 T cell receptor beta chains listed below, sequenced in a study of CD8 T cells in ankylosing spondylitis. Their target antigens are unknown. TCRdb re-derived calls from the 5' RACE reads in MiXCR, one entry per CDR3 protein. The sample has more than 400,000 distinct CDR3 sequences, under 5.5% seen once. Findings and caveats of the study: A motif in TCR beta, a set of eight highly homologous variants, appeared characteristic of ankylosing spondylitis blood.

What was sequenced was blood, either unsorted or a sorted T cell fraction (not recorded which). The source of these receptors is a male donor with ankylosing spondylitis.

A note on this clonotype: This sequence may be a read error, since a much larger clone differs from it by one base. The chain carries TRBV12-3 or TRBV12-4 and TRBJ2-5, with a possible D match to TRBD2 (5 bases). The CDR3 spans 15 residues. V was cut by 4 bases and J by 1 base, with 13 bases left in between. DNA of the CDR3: TGTGCCAGCAGTTCATGGGAGAGGGTCCAAGAGACCCAGTACTTC. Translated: CASSSWERVQETQYF.

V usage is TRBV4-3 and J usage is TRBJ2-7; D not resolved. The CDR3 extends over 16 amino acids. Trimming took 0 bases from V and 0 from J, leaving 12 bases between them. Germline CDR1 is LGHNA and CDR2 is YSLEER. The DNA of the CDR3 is TGCGCCAGCAGCCAAGAGAGTCACCTGAGCTCCTACGAGCAGTACTTC. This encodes CASSQESHLSSYEQYF.

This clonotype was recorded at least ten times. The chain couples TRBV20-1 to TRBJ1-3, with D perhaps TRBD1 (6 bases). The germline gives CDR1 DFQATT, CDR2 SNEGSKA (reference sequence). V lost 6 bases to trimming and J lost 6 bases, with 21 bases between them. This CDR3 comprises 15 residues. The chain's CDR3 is CSAEARRGGANTIYF. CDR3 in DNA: TGCAGTGCCGAGGCACGGAGGGGGGGGGCAAACACCATATATTTT.

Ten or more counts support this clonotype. DNA of the CDR3: TGCAATCTACACAGGGGGTTGAACACTGAAGCTTTCTTT. It is translated as CNLHRGLNTEAFF. This chain joins TRBV20-1 and TRBJ1-1, with 8 bases identical to TRBD1. Germline CDR1 DFQATT, CDR2 SNEGSKA (reference sequence). The CDR3 totals 13 residues.

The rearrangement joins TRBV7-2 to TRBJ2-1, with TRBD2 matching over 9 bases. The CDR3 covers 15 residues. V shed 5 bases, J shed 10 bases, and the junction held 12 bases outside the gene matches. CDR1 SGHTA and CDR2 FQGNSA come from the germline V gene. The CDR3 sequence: CASSPQGSSGGEQFF. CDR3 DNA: TGTGCCAGCAGCCCGCAGGGCTCGAGCGGGGGGGAGCAGTTCTTC.

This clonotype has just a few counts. CDR3: CSALKTRTADTQYF. DNA of the CDR3: TGCAGTGCACTCAAGACTAGGACGGCAGATACGCAGTATTTT. V gene TRBV20-1 combines with J gene TRBJ2-3, with a tentative D call TRBD2 (6 bases). Germline V gene data show CDR1 as DFQATT and CDR2 as SNEGSKA (reference sequence). This CDR3 is 14 amino acids long. V was shortened by 6 bases and J by 4 bases, with 17 bases between the two germline ends.

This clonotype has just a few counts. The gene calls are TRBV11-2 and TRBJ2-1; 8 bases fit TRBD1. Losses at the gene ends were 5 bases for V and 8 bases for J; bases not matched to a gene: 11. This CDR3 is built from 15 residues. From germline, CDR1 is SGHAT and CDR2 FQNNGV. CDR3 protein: CASSTSGTGYDEQFF. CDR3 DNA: TGTGCCAGCAGCACTTCCGGGACAGGTTACGATGAGCAGTTCTTC.

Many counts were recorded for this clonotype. The CDR3 sequence is CSVSEGGRRQETQYF. The DNA for the CDR3 is TGCAGCGTTTCGGAGGGCGGGAGGCGCCAAGAGACCCAGTACTTC. J is TRBJ2-5 and V is TRBV29-1, with 8 bases that match TRBD2. CDR1 is SQVTM, CDR2 ANQGSEA, per germline. The CDR3 contains 15 residues. After removal of 5 bases from V and 1 base from J, the junction contained 9 bases not matched to a gene. Full variable domain (remainder filled in from reference TRBV29-1 and TRBJ2-5): SAVISQKPSRDICQRGTSLTIQCQVDSQVTMMFWYRQQPGQSLTLIATANQGSEATYESGFVIDKFPISRPNLTFSTLTVSNMSPEDSSIYLCSVSEGGRRQETQYFGPGTRLLVL.

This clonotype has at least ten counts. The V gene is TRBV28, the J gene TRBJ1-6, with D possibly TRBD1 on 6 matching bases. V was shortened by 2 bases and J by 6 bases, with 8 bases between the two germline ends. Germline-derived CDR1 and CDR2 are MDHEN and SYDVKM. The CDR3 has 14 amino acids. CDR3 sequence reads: CASSLARGNSPLHF. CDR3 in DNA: TGTGCCAGCAGTTTAGCCAGGGGTAATTCACCCCTCCACTTT.

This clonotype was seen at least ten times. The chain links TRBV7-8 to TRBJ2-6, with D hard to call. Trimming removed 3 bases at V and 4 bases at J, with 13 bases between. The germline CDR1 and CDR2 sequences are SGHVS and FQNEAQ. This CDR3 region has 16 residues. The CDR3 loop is CASSFGRRIGANVLTF. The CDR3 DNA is TGTGCCAGCAGCTTCGGCAGGCGGATAGGGGCCAACGTCCTGACTTTC.

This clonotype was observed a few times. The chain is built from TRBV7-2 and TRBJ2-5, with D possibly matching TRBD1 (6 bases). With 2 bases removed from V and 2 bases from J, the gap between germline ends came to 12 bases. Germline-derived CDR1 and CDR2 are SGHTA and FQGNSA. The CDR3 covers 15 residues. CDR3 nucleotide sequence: TGTGCCAGCAGCTTATGGCAGGGGTTACAAGAGACCCAGTACTTC. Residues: CASSLWQGLQETQYF.

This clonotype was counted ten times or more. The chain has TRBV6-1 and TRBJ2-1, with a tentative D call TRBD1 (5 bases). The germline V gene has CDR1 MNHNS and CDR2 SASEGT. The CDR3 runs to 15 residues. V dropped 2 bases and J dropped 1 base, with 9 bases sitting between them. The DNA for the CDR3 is TGTGCCAGCAGTGAAAGACAGTTATCCTACAATGAGCAGTTCTTC. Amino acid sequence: CASSERQLSYNEQFF.

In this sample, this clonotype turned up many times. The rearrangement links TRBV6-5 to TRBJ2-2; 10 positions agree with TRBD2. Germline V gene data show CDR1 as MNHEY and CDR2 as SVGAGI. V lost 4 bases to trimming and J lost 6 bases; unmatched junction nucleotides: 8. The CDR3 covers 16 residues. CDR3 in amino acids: CASSLWLAGDAGELFF. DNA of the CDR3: TGTGCCAGCAGTTTATGGCTAGCGGGAGACGCCGGGGAGCTGTTTTTT.

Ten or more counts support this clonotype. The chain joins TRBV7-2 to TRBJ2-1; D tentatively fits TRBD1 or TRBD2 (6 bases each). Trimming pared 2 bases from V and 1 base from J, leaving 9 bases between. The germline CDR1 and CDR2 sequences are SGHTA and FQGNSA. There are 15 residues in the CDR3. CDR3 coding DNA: TGTGCCAGCAGCTTACTAGGGGGGTCCTACAATGAGCAGTTCTTC. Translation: CASSLLGGSYNEQFF.

CDR3 DNA sequence: TGTGCCAGCAGCTTCGGGACGCTCGATACAGATACGCAGTATTTT. This encodes CASSFGTLDTDTQYF. The rearrangement joins TRBV7-8 to TRBJ2-3; D could derive from TRBD1 or TRBD2 (5 bases each). V was trimmed by 3 bases and J by 3 bases, leaving 13 bases between them. Germline V gives CDR1 SGHVS, CDR2 FQNEAQ. The CDR3 length is 15 residues. The full variable domain, in which reference TRBV7-8 and TRBJ2-3 provide the parts outside the CDR3, is GAGVSQSPRYKVAKRGQDVALRCDPISGHVSLFWYQQALGQGPEFLTYFQNEAQLDKSGLPSDRFFAERPEGSVSTLKIQRTQQEDSAVYLCASSFGTLDTDTQYFGPGTRLTVL.

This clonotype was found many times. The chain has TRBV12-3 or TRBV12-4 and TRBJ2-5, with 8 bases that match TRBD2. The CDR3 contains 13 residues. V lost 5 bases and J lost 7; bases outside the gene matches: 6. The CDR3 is CASSPGGVWTQYF. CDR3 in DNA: TGTGCCAGCAGTCCCGGGGGGGTTTGGACCCAGTACTTC.

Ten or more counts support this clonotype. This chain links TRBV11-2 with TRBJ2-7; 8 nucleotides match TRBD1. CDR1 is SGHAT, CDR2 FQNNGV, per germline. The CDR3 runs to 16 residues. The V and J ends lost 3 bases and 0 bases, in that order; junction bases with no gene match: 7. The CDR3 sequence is CASSLTGQVFSYEQYF. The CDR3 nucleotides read TGTGCCAGCAGCTTGACGGGACAGGTCTTCTCCTACGAGCAGTACTTC.

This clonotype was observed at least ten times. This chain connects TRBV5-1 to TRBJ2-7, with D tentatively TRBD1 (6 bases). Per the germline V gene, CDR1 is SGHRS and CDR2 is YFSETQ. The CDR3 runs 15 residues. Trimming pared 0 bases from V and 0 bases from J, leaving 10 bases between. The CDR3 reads CASSLVPGASYEQYF. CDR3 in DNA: TGCGCCAGCAGCTTGGTCCCAGGGGCCTCCTACGAGCAGTACTTC. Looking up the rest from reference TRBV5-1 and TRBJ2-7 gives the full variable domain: KAGVTQTPRYLIKTRGQQVTLSCSPISGHRSVSWYQQTPGQGLQFLFEYFSETQRNKGNFPGRFSGRQFSNSRSEMNVSTLELGDSALYLCASSLVPGASYEQYFGPGTRLTVT.

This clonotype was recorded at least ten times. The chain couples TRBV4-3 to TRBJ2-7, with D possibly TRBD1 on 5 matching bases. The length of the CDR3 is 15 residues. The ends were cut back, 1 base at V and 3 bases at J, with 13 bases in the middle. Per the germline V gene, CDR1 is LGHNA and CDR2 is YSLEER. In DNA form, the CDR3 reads TGCGCCAGCAGCCAAGGAAGGACAAGAAACTACGAGCAGTACTTC. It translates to CASSQGRTRNYEQYF.

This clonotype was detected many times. The CDR3: CSARASGLDTGELFF. The DNA of the CDR3 is TGCAGTGCTAGAGCGTCGGGGTTGGACACCGGGGAGCTGTTTTTT. The chain couples TRBV20-1 to TRBJ2-2; TRBD2 is a possible D gene (5 bases). Germline V CDR1 and CDR2: DFQATT, SNEGSKA (reference sequence). The CDR3 extends over 15 amino acids. V was trimmed by 1 base and J by 3 bases, leaving 12 bases between them.

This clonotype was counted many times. CDR3 sequence (DNA): TGTGCCAGCAGTTTGACTAGCGGGAGGCCAGAGACCCAGTACTTC. It translates to CASSLTSGRPETQYF. This chain joins TRBV12-3 or TRBV12-4 and TRBJ2-5; 13 nucleotides align to TRBD2. V dropped 3 bases and J dropped 4; count of bases not matched to a gene: 2. The CDR3 covers 15 residues.

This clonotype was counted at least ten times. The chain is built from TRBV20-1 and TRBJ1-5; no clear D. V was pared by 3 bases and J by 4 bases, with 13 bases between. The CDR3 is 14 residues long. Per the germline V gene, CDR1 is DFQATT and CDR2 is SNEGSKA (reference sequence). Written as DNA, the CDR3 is TGCAGTGCTAGTTTTAGACCTCCTAATCAGCCCCAGCATTTT. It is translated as CSASFRPPNQPQHF.

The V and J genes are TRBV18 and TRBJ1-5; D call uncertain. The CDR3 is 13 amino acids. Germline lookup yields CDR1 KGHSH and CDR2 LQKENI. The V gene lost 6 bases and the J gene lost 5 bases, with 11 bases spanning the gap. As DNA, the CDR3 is TGTGCCAGCTCCCCCAAGGGCGATCAGCCCCAGCATTTT. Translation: CASSPKGDQPQHF. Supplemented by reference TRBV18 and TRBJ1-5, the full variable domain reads NAGVMQNPRHLVRRRGQEARLRCSPMKGHSHVYWYRQLPEEGLKFMVYLQKENIIDESGMPKERFSAEFPKEGPSILRIQQVVRGDSAAYFCASSPKGDQPQHFGDGTRLSIL.

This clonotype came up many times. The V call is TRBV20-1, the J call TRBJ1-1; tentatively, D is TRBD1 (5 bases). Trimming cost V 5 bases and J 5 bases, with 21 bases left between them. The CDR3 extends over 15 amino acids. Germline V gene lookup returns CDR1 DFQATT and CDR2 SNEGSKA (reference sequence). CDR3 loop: CSAVSPRQRMTEAFF. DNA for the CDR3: TGCAGTGCTGTATCCCCGAGACAGAGAATGACTGAAGCTTTCTTT.